This T cell receptor (beta chain) was identified during a study of T cell changes during pregnancy in multiple sclerosis. Germline CDR1 LNHDA, CDR2 SQIVND (reference sequence). CDR3 length: 14 residues. The ends lost 11 bases at V and 0 bases at J; junction bases unmatched: 9. Assay used: immunoSEQ multiplex PCR; TCRdb lists only in-frame clones, some missing. Of roughly 32,000 clones listed, 93% are singletons. The source of this sequence is a female donor with multiple sclerosis, enrolled in a pregnancy study. The sample in question was CD4+ T cells from peripheral blood mononuclear cells, obtained in the second trimester of pregnancy. The chain links TRBV19 to TRBJ1-1; 7 nucleotides agree with TRBD1. In nucleotides, the CDR3 is TGTGCCGCACGCCCGGGGACAGTGAACACTGAAGCTTTCTTT. This encodes CAARPGTVNTEAFF.